The 10 T cell receptor beta chains below were found in one sample sequenced in a study of CD8+ T cells in alopecia areata (dated by TCRdb to the late 2010s). Libraries were built with the immunoSEQ multiplex PCR assay. To provide template for TCR sequencing, every sample had RNA extracted and reverse transcribed into cDNA. Not all clones reach the TCRdb copy of this immuneACCESS table, which keeps in-frame sequences only. Checked studies attribute under half of the gap to unresolved V genes and leave the rest unexplained. This sample is represented by more than 95,000 clones; roughly 50% of them were singletons. The ten most abundant clones make up over 9.5% of the sample. The sample taken for sequencing was NKG2D-low CD8+ T cells sorted from blood. Explained via the paper, the cell subset or site label denotes: sorted CD8+ NKG2D-low blood T cells. The origin of the receptors is a human donor with alopecia areata.

V gene TRBV9 combines with J gene TRBJ2-7; possibly TRBD1 or TRBD2 for D (5 bases each). The CDR3 covers 14 residues. Trimming removed 4 bases at V and 5 bases at J, with 16 bases between. Per germline, CDR1 SGDLS and CDR2 YYNGEE. The CDR3 loop is CASSPSGRGHEQYF. The CDR3 DNA sequence: TGTGCCAGCAGCCCCTCCGGCCGGGGCCACGAGCAGTACTTC.

This clone was observed a few times. The sample contains more than one DNA sequence encoding this CDR3. This chain links TRBV29-1 with TRBJ2-2; D is unresolved. V was shortened by 6 bases and J by 2 bases, with 10 bases between the two germline ends. The CDR3 consists of 13 residues. Germline V lookup: CDR1 SQVTM, CDR2 ANQGSEA. CDR3 nucleotide sequence: TGCAGCGTCGTCGGAGCTAACACCGGGGAGCTGTTTTTT. Its translation is CSVVGANTGELFF.

The rearrangement joins TRBV29-1 to TRBJ2-1; D is undetermined. Trimming pared 5 bases from V and 8 bases from J, leaving 10 bases between. Germline V CDR1 and CDR2: SQVTM, ANQGSEA. The CDR3 runs to 11 residues. Here the CDR3 reads CSVSRGHEQFF. The CDR3 DNA reads as TGCAGCGTTTCCCGTGGGCATGAGCAGTTCTTC.

This clone was detected a few times. This sequence joins TRBV28 and TRBJ2-5; 7 bases align to TRBD2. The germline CDR1 and CDR2 sequences are MDHEN and SYDVKM. J lost 9 bases, V lost 8 bases, and 12 bases had no gene match. The CDR3 totals 13 residues. Here the CDR3 reads CASGPGLQVAQYF. The CDR3 nucleotides are TGTGCCAGCGGGCCGGGACTACAAGTCGCCCAGTACTTC.

The chain carries TRBV7-8 and TRBJ2-7; 10 bases map to TRBD1. This CDR3 region has 15 residues. Losses at the gene ends were 4 bases for V and 5 bases for J; bases not matched to a gene: 8. Germline V gene sequence: CDR1 SGHVS, CDR2 FQNEAQ. The CDR3 spells CASSSVRDRGDEQYF. Here the CDR3 DNA reads TGTGCCAGCAGCTCAGTGCGGGACAGGGGTGACGAGCAGTACTTC.

The gene calls are TRBV4-1 and TRBJ2-7, with unresolved D. This CDR3 contains 13 residues. Germline CDR1 and CDR2: MGHRA and YSYEKL. Deletions cut 1 base from V and 5 bases from J, with 9 bases between. The CDR3 reads CASSQVGTDEQYF. The CDR3 nucleotides are TGCGCCAGCAGCCAAGTCGGCACGGACGAGCAGTACTTC.

The chain carries TRBV7-8 and TRBJ2-5; the match to TRBD2 covers 11 bases. The length of the CDR3 is 15 residues. The germline V gene encodes CDR1 SGHVS and CDR2 FQNEAQ. Trimming cost V 6 bases and J 2 bases; bases outside gene matches: 5. CDR3 DNA sequence: TGTGCCAGCAGTACTAGCGGGGGAGGTCAAGAGACCCAGTACTTC. This sequence encodes CASSTSGGGQETQYF.

The chain combines TRBV29-1 with TRBJ1-5, with 12 positions matching TRBD1. The CDR3 has 17 residues. V gave up 7 bases and J gave up 5 bases; unmatched junction bases: 15. CDR1 SQVTM and CDR2 ANQGSEA come from the germline V gene. This CDR3 is CSAPPRDRGHGDQPQHF. For the CDR3, the DNA is TGCAGCGCTCCGCCTAGGGACAGGGGGCATGGGGATCAGCCCCAGCATTTT.

This clone was detected only a few times. CDR3 sequence reads: CASSQSVNEQFF. The CDR3 nucleotides are TGTGCCAGCAGCCAATCCGTAAATGAGCAGTTCTTC. The chain uses TRBV14 and TRBJ2-1; D is undetermined. Between the trimmed V and J ends, which lost 2 bases and 7 bases, there was a span of 6 bases. This CDR3 is 12 amino acids long. Looked up from germline, CDR1 is SGHDN and CDR2 is FVKESK.

The chain combines TRBV30 with TRBJ2-1, with D unresolved. With 2 bases removed from V and 3 bases from J, the gap between germline ends came to 5 bases. This CDR3 spans 12 amino acids. CDR1 is GTSNPN and CDR2 is SVGIG in the germline V gene (reference sequence). This chain's CDR3 is CAWSWGYNEQFF. CDR3 nucleotides: TGTGCCTGGAGTTGGGGCTACAATGAGCAGTTCTTC.